The rows below give T cell receptor beta chains drawn from one sample of a study of identical twins. TCRdb independently ran MiXCR on the 5' RACE reads; one entry per CDR3 protein. The data show hundreds of thousands of distinct CDR3 sequences, more than 6.5% seen once. These data are also associated with another study on yellow fever vaccine responses in identical twins.

What was sequenced was memory (CD45RO+) T cells sorted from blood. These receptors were taken from a woman between 18 and 29 years old in good health. Each CDR3 is given with its conserved first and last residue. D genes are given only for firm matches. Some rows mark clone size as missing; the rest say once, few, many or name a class of expanded clone.

few	NA	TRBV5-1	TRBJ2-5	TGCGCCAGCCGTTTGGGAGGACAGCAAGAGACCCAGTACTTC	CASRLGGQQETQYF
NA	TRBD1	TRBV6-5	TRBJ1-6	TGTGCCAGCAGTTACTCGAGCTCCACCGGGACAGGGGCTTCACCCCTCCACTTT	CASSYSSSTGTGASPLHF
once	NA	TRBV18	TRBJ2-1	TGTGCCAGCTCAGTTGGGATTTTAGGCGAGCAGTTCTTC	CASSVGILGEQFF
NA	NA	TRBV3-1	TRBJ1-2	TGTGCCAGCTCCCAAGGAGCGCAGGGGACTGGTGGCTACACCTTC	CASSQGAQGTGGYTF
few	NA	TRBV5-1	TRBJ2-3	TGCGCCAGCAGCCCGCAGGCAGGCGGGACAGATACGCAGTATTTT	CASSPQAGGTDTQYF
few	TRBD1	TRBV20-1	TRBJ2-4	TGCAGTGCTCCGGACAGGGGGAAGGACATTCAGTACTTC	CSAPDRGKDIQYF
NA	TRBD2	TRBV20-1	TRBJ2-7	TGCAGTGCCCTAGCGGACTCCTACGAGCAGTACTTC	CSALADSYEQYF
NA	NA	TRBV19	TRBJ1-1	TGTGCCAGTAGCCTACCAAGGGAGTCTATGAACACTGAAGCTTTCTTT	CASSLPRESMNTEAFF
NA	TRBD2	TRBV2	TRBJ2-5	TGTGCCAGCAGTGCAGCGGGGTTGGGAGAGACCCAGTACTTC	CASSAAGLGETQYF
many	TRBD1	TRBV12-3/TRBV12-4	TRBJ2-4	TGTGCCAGCACTGCCGGGACAGGGGGCGGCATTCAGTACTTC	CASTAGTGGGIQYF
few	TRBD2	TRBV6-1	TRBJ2-3	TGTGCCAGCAGATCTTTGGATGGTCTAGCGGCAGGCGATACGCAGTATTTT	CASRSLDGLAAGDTQYF
NA	NA	TRBV2	TRBJ1-6	TGTGCCAGCGATGCCGGGACGGATAATTCACCCCTCCACTTT	CASDAGTDNSPLHF
few	NA	TRBV4-1	TRBJ1-5	TGCGCCAGCAGCCAAGAAGGAGGGGGAAGGGGCAATCAGCCCCAGCATTTT	CASSQEGGGRGNQPQHF
few	NA	TRBV10-3	TRBJ2-3	TGTGCCATCAGTGGGGCAGGGCAAGAACCCTCCACGCAGTATTTT	CAISGAGQEPSTQYF
few	TRBD1	TRBV27	TRBJ2-1	TGTGCCAGCAGTTTTCCGGGACAGCACAATGAGCAGTTCTTC	CASSFPGQHNEQFF
NA	TRBD2	TRBV6-1	TRBJ2-4	TGTGCCAGCAGTGAAGCTCCGCCTAGCGGGAGCGGGGCCAAAAACATTCAGTACTTC	CASSEAPPSGSGAKNIQYF
many	NA	TRBV18	TRBJ2-3	TGTGCCAGCTCGCCCAGGGCGGAGGGCACAGATACGCAGTATTTT	CASSPRAEGTDTQYF
few	TRBD2	TRBV29-1	TRBJ2-1	TGCAGCGTCGGACTAGCTTCCAATGAGCAGTTCTTC	CSVGLASNEQFF
many	NA	TRBV10-3	TRBJ2-7	TGTGCCATCAGTGAGTCTGTCCACGAGCAGTACTTC	CAISESVHEQYF
NA	TRBD1	TRBV6-1	TRBJ2-3	TGTGCCAGCAGTCCAAGAGCCCTGAACAGGGGGAACACAGATACGCAGTATTTT	CASSPRALNRGNTDTQYF
many	TRBD2	TRBV6-1	TRBJ2-1	TGTGCCAGCATACCGGGACTAGCCTACAATGAGCAGTTCTTC	CASIPGLAYNEQFF
many	NA	TRBV10-2	TRBJ2-1	TGCGCCAGCAGTGAACAGGGCCCTAGGAATGAGCAGTTCTTC	CASSEQGPRNEQFF
few	TRBD1	TRBV10-3	TRBJ2-7	TGTGCCATCAGTGAGTCAGGGGGCGGCGAGCAGTACTTC	CAISESGGGEQYF
NA	NA	TRBV9	TRBJ1-1	TGTGCCAGCAGCGTAGCTGGGGGGAACACTGAAGCTTTCTTT	CASSVAGGNTEAFF
many	TRBD1	TRBV12-3/TRBV12-4	TRBJ2-6	TGTGCCAGCAGTATGACAGGGGTCGATCCTGGGGCCAACGTCCTGACTTTC	CASSMTGVDPGANVLTF
many	TRBD2	TRBV20-1	TRBJ2-5	TGCAGTGCTAGAGAAGCGACTAGCGGGAGGGGGAGGGAGACCCAGTACTTC	CSAREATSGRGRETQYF
many	NA	TRBV7-9	TRBJ1-3	TGTGCCAGCAGCGCGACAGACTCTGGAAACACCATATATTTT	CASSATDSGNTIYF
many	NA	TRBV20-1	TRBJ1-2	TGCAGTGCTAGAGTAAGGGAGCCCAACTATGGCTACACCTTC	CSARVREPNYGYTF
few	TRBD1	TRBV9	TRBJ1-4	TGTGCCAGCAGCCCCTCGGGGGGGGGACAGGGGGCGATCATACGAAGTGAAAAACTGTTTTTT	CASSPSGGGQGAIIRSEKLFF
NA	TRBD2	TRBV6-5	TRBJ2-4	TGTGCCAGCAGTTACTCGGCGGGGGACATTCAGTACTTC	CASSYSAGDIQYF
many	TRBD1	TRBV7-6	TRBJ1-2	TGTGCCAGCAGCTTAACAGGACAGGGTGGTGGCTACACCTTC	CASSLTGQGGGYTF
NA	TRBD2	TRBV5-1	TRBJ2-7	TGCGCCAGCAGCTTGGCGGCGGGGACTAGCGGGAGTGGTGAGCAGTACTTC	CASSLAAGTSGSGEQYF
NA	TRBD1	TRBV29-1	TRBJ1-2	TGCAGCGTTGCGGACAGGTTCTATGGCTACACCTTC	CSVADRFYGYTF
NA	NA	TRBV5-1	TRBJ2-5	TGCGCCAGCAGCTTGGGAACCGGGACGTCCAGCGAGACCCAGTACTTC	CASSLGTGTSSETQYF
many	TRBD1	TRBV7-8	TRBJ2-3	TGTGCCAGCAGCCCGCGGACAGGGAGCACAGATACGCAGTATTTT	CASSPRTGSTDTQYF
few	NA	TRBV28	TRBJ2-3	TGTGCCAGCAGTTTACAACGGGGTTACAGGGAGGCAGATACGCAGTATTTT	CASSLQRGYREADTQYF
many	TRBD2	TRBV10-2	TRBJ2-3	TGCGCCAGCTTGACTAGCGGAACTAGCACAGATACGCAGTATTTT	CASLTSGTSTDTQYF
NA	NA	TRBV10-2	TRBJ1-5	TGCGCCAGCAGTGACGGAAATAGCAATCAGCCCCAGCATTTT	CASSDGNSNQPQHF
many	TRBD2	TRBV20-1	TRBJ2-3	TGCAGTGCTAGAGACCCGGGACTAGCGGGGGGTAGCACAGATACGCAGTATTTT	CSARDPGLAGGSTDTQYF
NA	NA	TRBV14	TRBJ2-5	TGTGCCAGCAGCCGAGACTCCCTGGCGGAGACCCAGTACTTC	CASSRDSLAETQYF
NA	TRBD1	TRBV5-1	TRBJ1-6	TGCGCCAGCAGCTTGGCGGGCCGGGACAGAGATTCACCCCTCCACTTT	CASSLAGRDRDSPLHF
once	NA	TRBV9	TRBJ2-1	TGTGCCAGCAGCGTAGGGGGGGCGGGGCGGGAGCAGTTCTTC	CASSVGGAGREQFF
NA	NA	TRBV11-3	TRBJ2-3	TGTGCCAGCAGCTTAGGGCGCAATGCGCAGTATTTT	CASSLGRNAQYF
NA	NA	TRBV21-1	TRBJ1-6	TGTGCCAGCAGAGGCTGGACAGGAACTAATTCACCCCTCCACTTT	CASRGWTGTNSPLHF
many	NA	TRBV28	TRBJ1-5	TGTGCCAGCAGTTTGTCCGGTCAGCCCCAGCATTTT	CASSLSGQPQHF
NA	NA	TRBV27	TRBJ1-1	TGTGCCAGCCTGATGCGTGGGGGGACGAACACTGAAGCTTTCTTT	CASLMRGGTNTEAFF
NA	TRBD2	TRBV27	TRBJ2-1	TGTGCCAGCAGGATTAGCGGGGGGATCCAAGGCCCCTACAATGAGCAGTTCTTC	CASRISGGIQGPYNEQFF
many	NA	TRBV25-1	TRBJ2-3	TGTGCCAGCAGTGAATTGACCCGTGGGTCGCAGTATTTT	CASSELTRGSQYF
few	NA	TRBV12-3/TRBV12-4	TRBJ2-1	TGTGCCAGCAGTTTTGGTTCAGGGGTTGGCAATGAGCAGTTCTTC	CASSFGSGVGNEQFF
NA	TRBD2	TRBV3-1	TRBJ2-1	TGTGCCAGCACCCGGACTAGCGGGGGACGGGATGAGCAGTTCTTC	CASTRTSGGRDEQFF
many	TRBD1	TRBV2	TRBJ2-3	TGTGCCAGCAGTGGAGGACAGGGGACCCCCACTAGCACAGATACGCAGTATTTT	CASSGGQGTPTSTDTQYF
few	NA	TRBV5-1	TRBJ2-3	TGCGCCAGCAGTTTCAGCGGACCCACAGATACGCAGTATTTT	CASSFSGPTDTQYF
few	NA	TRBV6-1	TRBJ2-5	TGTGCCAGCAACGGGGCAGGGGAGACCCAGTACTTC	CASNGAGETQYF